This TCR beta chain was obtained from a study of blood T cells in healthy people across ages. Study overall: Capturing about one barcoded beta molecule per two T cells was achieved by template switching.

PCR was performed a second time for 7 to 11 cycles using a sample-barcoded 5' primer and a J-beta primer mix. Sequencing yielded, for each sample, at least 3 million paired-end reads carrying CDR3. TCRdb recomputed calls from the 5' RACE reads with MiXCR, one row per CDR3 protein. In the table there are about 1.6 million distinct CDR3 sequences, roughly a third of which are singletons. The receptor was isolated from a woman aged 25-40 years in good health. The specimen was blood.

Here the CDR3 reads CATAQDIYGYTF. CDR3 DNA sequence: TGTGCCACCGCACAGGACATCTATGGCTACACCTTC. The chain links TRBV15 to TRBJ1-2; maybe TRBD1 (5 bases). CDR1 LNHNV and CDR2 YYDKDF come from the germline V gene (reference sequence). CDR3 length equals 12 residues. Trimming removed 8 bases from V and 4 bases from J, with 11 bases in between.